The T cell receptor (beta chain) under discussion was sequenced for a study of T cell responses to AZD1222 COVID-19 vaccine. Study-wide results and limits: Females made up more of the donors, who were largely white British, and clonal diversity may have come out too low. Spike-wide vaccine-associated CD4 TCRs dominated at 160-218 and 743-854.

Note on this clone: Its antigen is as yet unknown.

Pooling covered second doses at about 4 or about 12 weeks. Method: immunoSEQ multiplex PCR; TCRdb's copy keeps in-frame clones and lacks some. The sample holds some 79,000 clones, 70% to 90% seen once. The sample was peripheral blood, taken 28 days after the second AZD1222 dose. The sequence was obtained from an adult who received the AZD1222 COVID-19 vaccine.

CDR3 region: CASSEGQLNTGELFF. The CDR3 DNA sequence: TGTGCCAGCAGTGAAGGGCAGTTGAACACCGGGGAGCTGTTTTTT. The V gene is TRBV2, the J gene TRBJ2-2; D is ambiguous. Trimming removed 1 base from V and 1 base from J, with 7 bases in between. CDR3 size: 15 residues. Germline loops: CDR1 SNHLY, CDR2 FYNNEI. The complete variable domain, with remaining parts taken from reference TRBV2 and TRBJ2-2, reads EPEVTQTPSHQVTQMGQEVILRCVPISNHLYFYWYRQILGQKVEFLVSFYNNEISEKSEIFDDQFSVERPDGSNFTLKIRSTKLEDSAMYFCASSEGQLNTGELFFGEGSRLTVL.